The rows below give T cell receptor beta chains drawn from one sample of a study of PD-L1 blockade in urothelial cancer. Some clones are missing from TCRdb's copy, which holds only in-frame ones; the method was immunoSEQ multiplex PCR. The data show about 30,000 clones, approximately 81% seen once. The sample in question was PBMCs, obtained around atezolizumab (anti-PD-L1) treatment. These receptors all stem from a man between 70 and 80 years old with urothelial cancer. Both conserved end residues are part of each CDR3. A D gene is named only where the DNA matches it firmly. Where a row states a size, it is once, few, many or the class of an expanded clone; other rows omit it.

V	size	D	J	DNA	CDR3
TRBV23-1	few	-	TRBJ2-2	TGCGCCAGCAGTCAATCTGGGGGCAGGGACCCTCCGAACACCGGGGAGCTGTTTTTT	CASSQSGGRDPPNTGELFF
TRBV19	-	TRBD1	TRBJ2-2	TGTGCCAGTAGTAGCGGGACAGGGATCTCCGGGGAGCTGTTTTTT	CASSSGTGISGELFF
TRBV7-9	-	-	TRBJ1-1	TGTGCCAGCAGCGCGGACGGCGGGTGGACTGAAGCTTTCTTT	CASSADGGWTEAFF
TRBV27	few	-	TRBJ1-5	TGTGCCAGCAGTTTACAGGGAGGGAATCAGCCCCAGCATTTT	CASSLQGGNQPQHF
TRBV28	-	-	TRBJ2-7	TGTGCCAGCAGTTTAGGAGGGGATTACGAGCAGTACTTC	CASSLGGDYEQYF
TRBV5-3	few	-	TRBJ2-7	TGTGCCAGAAGCTTGGAGGACAAGTACGAGCAGTACTTC	CARSLEDKYEQYF
TRBV19	few	-	TRBJ1-3	TGTGCCAGTAGTGTACAATTCTTTACTGGAAACACCATATATTTT	CASSVQFFTGNTIYF
TRBV5-6	-	-	TRBJ1-6	TGTGCCAGCAGCTTAGGACAAAATAATTCACCCCTCCACTTT	CASSLGQNNSPLHF
TRBV4-3	-	TRBD2	TRBJ2-3	TGCGCCAGCAGCCAAGGCGGGGGTTACACAGATACGCAGTATTTT	CASSQGGGYTDTQYF
TRBV7-2	-	TRBD1	TRBJ1-1	TGTGCCAGCAGCTTAGAGGGACAGGGCTACACTGAAGCTTTCTTT	CASSLEGQGYTEAFF
TRBV11-3	once	-	TRBJ1-3	TGTGCCAGCAGCGAACCCGGGAGGCCAGGAAACACCATATATTTT	CASSEPGRPGNTIYF
TRBV18	-	TRBD2	TRBJ2-7	TGTGCCAGCTCACCCGCCCGGGGGGGAGGCTCTTCCTACGAGCAGTACTTC	CASSPARGGGSSYEQYF
TRBV6-1	-	-	TRBJ1-2	TGTGCCAGCACCGCGGGGGGCTATGGCTACACCTTC	CASTAGGYGYTF
TRBV7-9	-	-	TRBJ2-5	TGTGCCAGCAGCTTAGCATCCGGGTCGGAAGAGACCCAGTACTTC	CASSLASGSEETQYF
TRBV7-8	-	-	TRBJ2-5	TGTGCCAGCAGCTTAGCTTGGGGGCTGAAGCAAGAGACCCAGTACTTC	CASSLAWGLKQETQYF
TRBV7-3	few	TRBD1	TRBJ1-1	TGTGCCAGCAGCGGGACAGGGGGGCAGACTGAAGCTTTCTTT	CASSGTGGQTEAFF
TRBV19	-	-	TRBJ1-5	TGTGCCAGTAGTATAGACCGAAGCCAGCCCCAGCATTTT	CASSIDRSQPQHF
TRBV7-9	few	TRBD1	TRBJ2-1	TGTGCCAGCAGCTCCTCCTCGGACAGGTCCTGGGAGCAGTTCTTC	CASSSSSDRSWEQFF
TRBV7-2	-	-	TRBJ2-1	TGTGCCAGCAGCTTAGCGGGGGCCCAATACTACAATGAGCAGTTCTTC	CASSLAGAQYYNEQFF
TRBV7-9	-	TRBD2	TRBJ2-3	TGTGCCAGCAGCCCCCCCAGTCGGCGGGGGGGGGATACGCAGTATTTT	CASSPPSRRGGDTQYF
TRBV7-2	-	-	TRBJ2-6	TGTGCCAGCAGCTTAGAGGGGGGGTCTAACGTCCTGACTTTC	CASSLEGGSNVLTF
TRBV7-9	-	-	TRBJ2-1	TGTGCCAGCAGCTTAGCGCAGGGGAGCTCTTTCTTC	CASSLAQGSSFF
TRBV4-3	-	-	TRBJ1-2	TGCGCCAGCAGCCAAGATGCAGGGCGATATGGCTACACCTTC	CASSQDAGRYGYTF
TRBV9	-	-	TRBJ2-1	TGTGCCAGCAGCGTCACCAGATACAATGAGCAGTTCTTC	CASSVTRYNEQFF
TRBV29-1	-	-	TRBJ2-7	TGCAGCGTCTCTCGTGGAGGGAGCTCCTACGAGCAGTACTTC	CSVSRGGSSYEQYF
TRBV28	-	-	TRBJ1-3	TGTGCCACCTCCTCTGGAAACACCATATATTTT	CATSSGNTIYF
TRBV5-1	-	TRBD2	TRBJ2-3	TGCGCCAGCACCAATTCAGCGGGAGGGTTAACTAGCACAGATACGCAGTATTTT	CASTNSAGGLTSTDTQYF
TRBV6-5	-	-	TRBJ2-5	TGTGCCAGCAGATCCCCTAGACGTGGAGGGACCCAGTACTTC	CASRSPRRGGTQYF
TRBV28	-	-	TRBJ2-1	TGTGCCAGCAGTTTAACCGGCTCCTACAATGAGCAGTTCTTC	CASSLTGSYNEQFF
TRBV29-1	once	-	TRBJ2-5	TGCAGCGTTGAGGGGGGGCGGGAGACCCAGTACTTC	CSVEGGRETQYF
TRBV10-3	-	-	TRBJ1-1	TGTGCCATCAGTGAGTCGGCCTGGGAAGCTTTCTTT	CAISESAWEAFF
TRBV7-2	-	TRBD1	TRBJ2-7	TGTGCCAGCAGCCTCATTCCGGACAGGGCCTACGAGCAGTACTTC	CASSLIPDRAYEQYF